This T cell receptor beta chain was profiled in a study of blood T cells in healthy people across ages. For the second PCR, which ran for 7 to 11 cycles, a sample-barcoded 5' primer and a J-beta primer mix were used. A template-switch adaptor containing 12 random nucleotides labeled each cDNA molecule. TCRdb independently ran MiXCR on the 5' RACE reads; one entry per CDR3 protein. This table has 540,000 or so distinct CDR3 sequences, around 24% appearing once. This clonotype has at least ten counts. V gave up 3 bases and J gave up 1 base; unmatched junction bases: 5. CDR3 length: 15 amino acids. Germline V lookup: CDR1 SGHRS, CDR2 YFSETQ. Every donor provided 9.5 to 10 milliliters of peripheral blood. Another study also made use of these data, one on T cells of mothers and their children. That work states: Biologically related mothers and children overlapped slightly more than unrelated pairs, a non-significant difference.

The sequencing input was blood. The chain has TRBV5-1 and TRBJ2-5; 8 nucleotides agree with TRBD2. The receptor's source is a boy aged 5-17 years in good health. In nucleotides, the CDR3 is TGCGCCAGCAGCTATAGCGGGGTACCCCAAGAGACCCAGTACTTC. Its protein is CASSYSGVPQETQYF. Filled out from reference TRBV5-1 and TRBJ2-5, the complete variable domain reads KAGVTQTPRYLIKTRGQQVTLSCSPISGHRSVSWYQQTPGQGLQFLFEYFSETQRNKGNFPGRFSGRQFSNSRSEMNVSTLELGDSALYLCASSYSGVPQETQYFGPGTRLLVL.